This is a list of T cell receptor beta chains from one sample in a study of beta chain features in type 1 diabetes. Clones were sequenced by immunoSEQ multiplex PCR, and TCRdb holds only the in-frame ones, with some missing. The sample gives roughly 230,000 clones, about a tenth of which show up once; over 0.015% is in the top ten. Sequenced: naive CD4+ T cells from blood. Receptors were obtained from a man aged 30-40 years with type 1 diabetes. Each CDR3 is given with its conserved first and last residue. The D gene is left open where the match is weak. Expanded clones get a size class; other rows say once, few or many, or leave the size out.

J gene: TRBJ2-2; CDR3 length: 13; clone size: few; D gene: NA; V gene: TRBV2; CDR3 DNA: TGTGCCAGCATGCAACAGGGAACCGGGGAGCTGTTTTTT; CDR3 protein: CASMQQGTGELFF
J gene: TRBJ2-7; CDR3 length: 12; clone size: NA; D gene: NA; V gene: TRBV2; CDR3 DNA: TGTGCCAGCAGTCGGGACTCCAACGAGCAGTACTTC; CDR3 protein: CASSRDSNEQYF
J gene: TRBJ2-1; CDR3 length: 14; clone size: NA; D gene: NA; V gene: TRBV11-2; CDR3 DNA: TGTGCCAGCAGCTTAGATCTGGGGAGGGGGTTTCAGTTCTTC; CDR3 protein: CASSLDLGRGFQFF
J gene: TRBJ2-5; CDR3 length: 15; clone size: few; D gene: TRBD1; V gene: TRBV9; CDR3 DNA: TGTGCCAGCAGCGTAGGAGAAGGGGGCGGGGAGACCCAGTACTTC; CDR3 protein: CASSVGEGGGETQYF
J gene: TRBJ2-5; CDR3 length: 14; clone size: once; D gene: NA; V gene: TRBV7-9; CDR3 DNA: TGTGCCAGCAGTTCTCAGGGGTTACAAGAGACCCAGTACTTC; CDR3 protein: CASSSQGLQETQYF
J gene: TRBJ1-6; CDR3 length: 15; clone size: NA; D gene: NA; V gene: TRBV21-1; CDR3 DNA: TGTGCCAGCAGCAAAGGCAGGCTGGATGGTTCACCCCTCCACTTT; CDR3 protein: CASSKGRLDGSPLHF
J gene: TRBJ2-7; CDR3 length: 14; clone size: NA; D gene: NA; V gene: TRBV7-2; CDR3 DNA: TGTGCCAGCAGCTTAGCGGTCCGGACACTCGAGCAGTACTTC; CDR3 protein: CASSLAVRTLEQYF
J gene: TRBJ2-7; CDR3 length: 13; clone size: NA; D gene: NA; V gene: TRBV28; CDR3 DNA: TGTGCCAGCGTTGGGCTTAACATTATCTCCCAGTACTTC; CDR3 protein: CASVGLNIISQYF
J gene: TRBJ2-1; CDR3 length: 15; clone size: NA; D gene: TRBD2; V gene: TRBV5-1; CDR3 DNA: TGCGCCAGCAGCCCGCGGACTAGCGGGGGGAATGAGCAGTTCTTC; CDR3 protein: CASSPRTSGGNEQFF
J gene: TRBJ2-7; CDR3 length: 13; clone size: NA; D gene: TRBD2; V gene: TRBV25-1; CDR3 DNA: TGTGCCAGCAGGCCTAGCGGGGGGTTCGAGCAGTACTTC; CDR3 protein: CASRPSGGFEQYF
J gene: TRBJ1-5; CDR3 length: 17; clone size: NA; D gene: NA; V gene: TRBV6-1; CDR3 DNA: TGTGCCAGCAGTGAACACGGAGGGGCCGGGAGCAATCAGCCCCAGCATTTT; CDR3 protein: CASSEHGGAGSNQPQHF
J gene: TRBJ2-5; CDR3 length: 15; clone size: few; D gene: TRBD1; V gene: TRBV5-5; CDR3 DNA: TGTGCCAGCAGCCGCTCCGGACAGGGTATTGAGACCCAGTACTTC; CDR3 protein: CASSRSGQGIETQYF
J gene: TRBJ1-4; CDR3 length: 15; clone size: NA; D gene: NA; V gene: TRBV9; CDR3 DNA: TGTGCCAGCAGCGTAGCCCATACGGGGAGGGAAAAACTGTTTTTT; CDR3 protein: CASSVAHTGREKLFF
J gene: TRBJ2-3; CDR3 length: 13; clone size: few; D gene: NA; V gene: TRBV18; CDR3 DNA: TGTGCCAGCTCACCACCCAGCGCAGATACGCAGTATTTT; CDR3 protein: CASSPPSADTQYF
J gene: TRBJ1-4; CDR3 length: 11; clone size: NA; D gene: NA; V gene: TRBV4-1; CDR3 DNA: TGCGCCAGCAGCCGACCGGGAACACTGTTTTTT; CDR3 protein: CASSRPGTLFF
J gene: TRBJ2-1; CDR3 length: 15; clone size: NA; D gene: TRBD2; V gene: TRBV5-1; CDR3 DNA: TGCGCCAGCAGCTTGGGGGACTACCCCTACAATGAGCAGTTCTTC; CDR3 protein: CASSLGDYPYNEQFF
J gene: TRBJ2-1; CDR3 length: 16; clone size: few; D gene: NA; V gene: TRBV9; CDR3 DNA: TGTGCCAGCTCCCCACGTGGGGCCGGATACTACAATGAGCAGTTCTTC; CDR3 protein: CASSPRGAGYYNEQFF
J gene: TRBJ2-2; CDR3 length: 15; clone size: few; D gene: NA; V gene: TRBV4-2; CDR3 DNA: TGTGCCAGCAGCCAAGGAGGGGGGGATACCGGGGAGCTGTTTTTT; CDR3 protein: CASSQGGGDTGELFF
J gene: TRBJ2-2; CDR3 length: 16; clone size: few; D gene: TRBD1; V gene: TRBV9; CDR3 DNA: TGTGCCAGCAGCGCAGGACAGGCAACGAACACCGGGGAGCTGTTTTTT; CDR3 protein: CASSAGQATNTGELFF
J gene: TRBJ1-6; CDR3 length: 13; clone size: few; D gene: NA; V gene: TRBV2; CDR3 DNA: TGTGCCAGCAGTGAAGGCGGTAATTCACCCCTCCACTTT; CDR3 protein: CASSEGGNSPLHF
J gene: TRBJ2-7; CDR3 length: 15; clone size: few; D gene: TRBD2; V gene: TRBV7-2; CDR3 DNA: TGTGCCAGCAGCGTAGCCGGGACTAGTTCCTACGAGCAGTACTTC; CDR3 protein: CASSVAGTSSYEQYF
J gene: TRBJ2-1; CDR3 length: 16; clone size: few; D gene: TRBD2; V gene: TRBV5-4; CDR3 DNA: TGTGCCAGCAGCTTTCCTAAACTAGCGGGGTACAATGAGCAGTTCTTC; CDR3 protein: CASSFPKLAGYNEQFF
J gene: TRBJ1-4; CDR3 length: 14; clone size: few; D gene: TRBD1; V gene: TRBV7-2; CDR3 DNA: TGTGCCAGCAGCATCGACAGGGATGTTGAAAAACTGTTTTTT; CDR3 protein: CASSIDRDVEKLFF
J gene: TRBJ2-3; CDR3 length: 15; clone size: NA; D gene: TRBD2; V gene: TRBV5-4; CDR3 DNA: TGTGCCAGCAGCTTGCGGGGGGGCCTCACAGATACGCAGTATTTT; CDR3 protein: CASSLRGGLTDTQYF
J gene: TRBJ1-1; CDR3 length: 15; clone size: NA; D gene: NA; V gene: TRBV11-1; CDR3 DNA: TGTGCCAGCACTACGGGGAAAGGACGTCCCCCTGAAGCTTTCTTT; CDR3 protein: CASTTGKGRPPEAFF
J gene: TRBJ2-7; CDR3 length: 14; clone size: NA; D gene: TRBD2; V gene: TRBV7-9; CDR3 DNA: TGTGCCAGCAGCTTAACTAGCGGCAGGAGCGAGCAGTACTTC; CDR3 protein: CASSLTSGRSEQYF
J gene: TRBJ1-2; CDR3 length: 14; clone size: once; D gene: NA; V gene: TRBV6-6; CDR3 DNA: TGTGCCAGCAGTTACAGGAGCCTAATGGATGGCTACACCTTC; CDR3 protein: CASSYRSLMDGYTF
J gene: TRBJ1-5; CDR3 length: 18; clone size: few; D gene: NA; V gene: TRBV6-1; CDR3 DNA: TGTGCCAGCAGTGCCGTTTGGGCCAGAATTTATAGCAATCAGCCCCAGCATTTT; CDR3 protein: CASSAVWARIYSNQPQHF
J gene: TRBJ2-1; CDR3 length: 12; clone size: few; D gene: NA; V gene: TRBV4-2; CDR3 DNA: TGTGCCAGCAGCCAGGGAGCGAATGAGCAGTTCTTC; CDR3 protein: CASSQGANEQFF
J gene: TRBJ2-7; CDR3 length: 16; clone size: NA; D gene: TRBD1; V gene: TRBV4-1; CDR3 DNA: TGCGCCAGCAGCCAAGTTTGGACAGGGACTTCCTACGAGCAGTACTTC; CDR3 protein: CASSQVWTGTSYEQYF
J gene: TRBJ1-4; CDR3 length: 15; clone size: few; D gene: NA; V gene: TRBV9; CDR3 DNA: TGTGCCAGCAGCGTCTCGACAGGACCTAATGAAAAACTGTTTTTT; CDR3 protein: CASSVSTGPNEKLFF